The 10 T cell receptor beta chains given below trace back to one sample, sequenced in a study of OX40 agonist ivuxolimab in advanced cancers. Measured with immunoSEQ multiplex PCR; TCRdb has only the in-frame clones, and not every one. Seen here are over 40,000 clones, roughly 87% observed once, and the top ten hold 14%. The sequencing used CD4+ or CD8+ T cells sorted from blood, collected in a trial of the OX40 agonist ivuxolimab. The receptors originated from an adult with an advanced solid tumor such as melanoma, head and neck, liver or kidney cancer.

V and J are TRBV5-4 and TRBJ2-1; weak D call: TRBD1 (6 bases). Per the germline V gene, CDR1 is SGHNT and CDR2 is YYREEE (reference sequence). The CDR3 has 11 residues. The V and J ends lost 5 bases and 7 bases respectively, with 7 bases between them. The CDR3 reads CASRQGNEQFF. The CDR3 DNA reads TGTGCCAGCAGACAGGGAAATGAGCAGTTCTTC. Variable domain in full (rest from reference TRBV5-4 and TRBJ2-1): ETGVTQSPTHLIKTRGQQVTLRCSSQSGHNTVSWYQQALGQGPQFIFQYYREEENGRGNFPPRFSGLQFPNYSSELNVNALELDDSALYLCASRQGNEQFFGPGTRLTVL.

The chain carries TRBV7-3 and TRBJ2-1, with TRBD2 matching over 11 bases. Trimming removed 5 bases from V and 3 bases from J; junction bases left unmatched: 3. Germline CDR1 is SGHTA and CDR2 is FQGTGA. The CDR3 has 15 residues. The CDR3: CASSQGLAVYNEQFF. The CDR3 nucleotides read TGTGCCAGCAGCCAGGGACTAGCGGTCTACAATGAGCAGTTCTTC.

CDR3: CASSFEGGPYEQYF. Written as DNA, the CDR3 is TGTGCCAGCAGTTTTGAGGGAGGCCCCTACGAGCAGTACTTC. The rearrangement links TRBV6-6 to TRBJ2-7; a possible D gene is TRBD2 (6 bases). V lost 4 bases, J lost 2 bases, and 12 bases lay in between. The CDR3 loop spans 14 amino acids. Germline V gives CDR1 MNHNY, CDR2 SVGAGI (reference sequence).

V usage is TRBV25-1 and J usage is TRBJ1-2, with D maybe TRBD1 (5 bases). The CDR3 has 14 residues. Trimming left V 6 bases short and J 8 bases short, with 19 bases between. In germline, CDR1 is MGHDK, CDR2 SYGVNS. The CDR3 DNA follows: TGTGCCAGCAGCCTGGGGGGGAGGGCGAAAGGCTACACCTTC. Translated, it gives CASSLGGRAKGYTF.

This clone occurred once. The rearrangement links TRBV7-8 to TRBJ1-1; D is ambiguous. The CDR3 has 15 residues. V was clipped by 5 bases and J by 0 bases, with 13 bases between them. Germline V lookup: CDR1 SGHVS, CDR2 FQNEAQ. CDR3 DNA: TGTGCCAGCAGCCCAAGAGGGCCCATGAACACTGAAGCTTTCTTT. Protein product: CASSPRGPMNTEAFF.

V gene TRBV15 combines with J gene TRBJ1-4; D may be TRBD1 (5 bases). Germline loops: CDR1 LNHNV, CDR2 YYDKDF (reference sequence). V lost 3 bases to trimming and J lost 8 bases, with 10 bases between them. The CDR3 is made up of 13 amino acids. Here the CDR3 DNA reads TGTGCCACCAGCAGGGCTGGGGGGGAAAAACTGTTTTTT. Protein sequence: CATSRAGGEKLFF.

Points on this clone: Its ends do not fully match the called genes, so a read error is possible. The genes are TRBV30 and TRBJ2-1; 7 positions match TRBD2. The germline CDR1 and CDR2 sequences are GTSNPN and SVGIG (reference sequence). The CDR3 has 13 residues. The CDR3 coding sequence is TGTGCCTGGAGTGTCTGGGACTACACTGAGCAGTTCTTC. Protein: CAWSVWDYTEQFF.

V gene TRBV2 combines with J gene TRBJ2-7; tentatively, D is TRBD1 (6 bases). Germline assignment: CDR1 SNHLY and CDR2 FYNNEI. Trimming stripped 8 bases from V and 3 bases from J, with 20 bases between. CDR3 length: 15 residues. This chain's CDR3 is CASPRFGGDNYEQYF. The DNA of the CDR3 is TGTGCCAGCCCCCGTTTTGGGGGCGACAACTACGAGCAGTACTTC.

CDR3 nucleotide sequence: TGCGCCAGCAGTGAGTCCGAAGTCGGGCAGTTCTTC. It translates to CASSESEVGQFF. The V and J genes are TRBV10-1 and TRBJ2-1; no clear D. V shed 0 bases and J shed 12 bases, with 9 bases lying between them. The CDR3 is 12 amino acids. Germline V gene lookup returns CDR1 WNHNN and CDR2 SYGVQD (reference sequence).

This chain uses TRBV10-3 with TRBJ2-7, with D possibly matching TRBD2 (6 bases). V was pared by 4 bases and J by 2 bases, with 18 bases between. The length of the CDR3 is 16 residues. Per germline, CDR1 ENHRY and CDR2 SYGVKD. Here the CDR3 reads CAISGKSGLPTYEQYF. CDR3 sequence (DNA): TGTGCCATCAGTGGAAAGTCGGGACTGCCCACCTACGAGCAGTACTTC.